A single sample is the source of the 16 T cell receptor beta chains below, sequenced in a study of control samples from healthy donors and cancer patients. Only in-frame clones appear in the TCRdb table, and some are missing; sequencing was by immunoSEQ multiplex PCR. The sample holds 140,000 to 150,000 clones, about nine tenths seen once. Sequencing was done on a sample of blood. The source is a young man in good health.

The chain employs TRBV6-5 and TRBJ1-6; D ambiguous. CDR3 length equals 15 residues. CDR1 MNHEY and CDR2 SVGAGI come from the germline V gene. V gave up 8 bases and J gave up 2 bases, with 13 bases separating them. The CDR3 nucleotides read TGTGCCAGCGGCGTCACAAGGACCTATAATTCACCCCTCCACTTT. It encodes CASGVTRTYNSPLHF.

This sequence joins TRBV5-1 and TRBJ2-1; D is perhaps TRBD1 or TRBD2 (5 bases each). This CDR3 is 18 amino acids long. Trimming removed 4 bases at V and 0 bases at J, with 20 bases between. Germline CDR1 reads SGHRS; CDR2 reads YFSETQ. The chain's CDR3 is CASSRDGTAKSSYNEQFF. As DNA, the CDR3 is TGCGCCAGCAGCAGAGACGGGACGGCTAAAAGCTCCTACAATGAGCAGTTCTTC.

This chain uses TRBV7-9 with TRBJ2-7, with 8 bases aligning to TRBD2. Trimming took 5 bases from V and 4 from J; bases not matched to a gene: 10. The CDR3 has 15 residues. Per the germline V gene, CDR1 is SEHNR and CDR2 is FQNEAQ (reference sequence). The CDR3 reads CASSPELSGSYEQYF. In DNA form, the CDR3 reads TGTGCCAGCAGCCCGGAACTGAGCGGGAGTTACGAGCAGTACTTC. Filled out from reference TRBV7-9 and TRBJ2-7, the complete variable domain reads DTGVSQNPRHKITKRGQNVTFRCDPISEHNRLYWYRQTLGQGPEFLTYFQNEAQLEKSRLLSDRFSAERPKGSFSTLEIQRTEQGDSAMYLCASSPELSGSYEQYFGPGTRLTVT.

V and J are TRBV7-8 and TRBJ2-5; D ambiguous. Germline CDR1 and CDR2: SGHVS and FQNEAQ. With 5 bases removed from V and 7 bases from J, the gap between germline ends came to 17 bases. This CDR3 is 14 amino acids long. The CDR3 reads CASSPKTALATQYF. The CDR3, as DNA: TGTGCCAGCAGCCCAAAGACTGCCTTGGCGACCCAGTACTTC.

This clone was detected only once. CDR3 sequence: CASRGTGPDTQYF. CDR3 bases: TGTGCCAGCAGGGGGACAGGGCCAGATACGCAGTATTTT. This sequence joins TRBV6-6 and TRBJ2-3, with 9 bases aligning to TRBD1. The CDR3 runs to 13 residues. V gave up 6 bases and J gave up 4 bases; unmatched junction bases: 2. Germline CDR1 MNHNY, CDR2 SVGAGI (reference sequence).

CDR3 sequence: CASSPTFRPSSYEQYF. For the CDR3, the DNA is TGTGCCAGCAGTCCAACTTTTCGCCCGAGCTCCTACGAGCAGTACTTC. The rearrangement links TRBV4-2 to TRBJ2-7; no clear D gene. The CDR3 is made up of 16 amino acids. The germline V gene encodes CDR1 LGHNA and CDR2 YNFKEQ. Trimming left V 6 bases short and J 0 bases short, with 18 bases between.

This chain uses TRBV6-5 with TRBJ1-1; 9 bases agree with TRBD1. The CDR3 spans 15 residues. The J segment lost 3 bases and the V segment lost 6 bases, leaving 8 bases of the junction unmatched. Germline V lookup: CDR1 MNHEY, CDR2 SVGAGI. The CDR3 reads CASRSFGDRDTEAFF. The CDR3 DNA sequence: TGTGCCAGCAGGTCATTTGGGGACAGGGACACTGAAGCTTTCTTT.

V and J are TRBV29-1 and TRBJ2-7, with D possibly being TRBD1 (6 bases). The germline CDR1 and CDR2 sequences are SQVTM and ANQGSEA. The CDR3 is made up of 13 amino acids. V lost 4 bases and J lost 3, with 13 bases in between. Here the CDR3 DNA reads TGCAGCGTTGGTGCAGGGGTCCGCTACGAGCAGTACTTC. Amino acids: CSVGAGVRYEQYF.

The rearrangement joins TRBV4-1 to TRBJ1-1; 8 positions match TRBD1. V lost 11 bases and J lost 4; bases outside the gene matches: 9. There are 13 residues in the CDR3. Per the germline V gene, CDR1 is MGHRA and CDR2 is YSYEKL. The chain's CDR3 is CASSRGRSTEAFF. For the CDR3, the DNA is TGCGCCTCCTCCAGGGGGCGCAGCACTGAAGCTTTCTTT.

The V gene is TRBV6-5, the J gene TRBJ2-7; D is undetermined. Germline loops: CDR1 MNHEY, CDR2 SVGAGI. The V end lost 6 bases, the J end lost 3 bases, and 15 bases lay between the germline ends. CDR3 length equals 14 residues. CDR3 DNA: TGTGCCAGCAGCGTGACAAAGGGTGTCTACGAGCAGTACTTC. It codes for CASSVTKGVYEQYF.

The chain recombines TRBV7-8 with TRBJ2-7, with TRBD1 matching over 9 bases. Per germline, CDR1 SGHVS and CDR2 FQNEAQ. V was pared by 5 bases and J by 4 bases, with 9 bases of the junction left unmatched. The CDR3 length is 15 residues. The chain's CDR3 is CASSRGGQGMYEQYF. In DNA form, the CDR3 reads TGTGCCAGCAGCCGCGGGGGACAGGGAATGTACGAGCAGTACTTC.

CDR3: CATLPGRGRAGELFF. In DNA, the CDR3 is TGTGCCACCCTCCCTGGGCGGGGAAGGGCCGGGGAGCTGTTTTTT. The rearrangement joins TRBV19 to TRBJ2-2; possible D gene TRBD2, 6 bases. The germline V gene encodes CDR1 LNHDA and CDR2 SQIVND (reference sequence). V shed 10 bases and J shed 6 bases, with 21 bases lying between them. This CDR3 contains 15 residues.

V and J are TRBV6-2 or TRBV6-3 and TRBJ2-5; D gene ambiguous. CDR1 is MNHEY, CDR2 SVGEGT, per germline. This CDR3 has 12 amino acids. Trimming cost V 6 bases and J 5 bases, with 10 bases left between them. The chain's CDR3 is CASSRPFETQYF. The CDR3 coding sequence is TGTGCCAGCAGCCGCCCTTTTGAGACCCAGTACTTC.

The CDR3 region has the DNA TGTGCCAGCAGCAGTAACCTAGGTTACAATGAGCAGTTCTTC. It yields the protein CASSSNLGYNEQFF. V gene TRBV7-2 combines with J gene TRBJ2-1, with D uncertain. This CDR3 is built from 14 residues. CDR1 is SGHTA and CDR2 is FQGNSA in the germline V gene. V was pared by 5 bases and J by 4 bases, with 12 bases between.

This sequence joins TRBV6-1 and TRBJ2-7; D is possibly TRBD2 (5 bases). V was shortened by 4 bases and J by 1 base, with 20 bases between the two germline ends. The CDR3 length is 17 residues. The V gene's germline CDR1 is MNHNS and CDR2 SASEGT. The CDR3 DNA reads as TGTGCCAGCAGTGCTGCTGGGCGGCTAGCTGGATCCTACGAGCAGTACTTC. It is translated as CASSAAGRLAGSYEQYF.

The chain has TRBV5-1 and TRBJ2-2, with D uncertain. The ends were cut back, 4 bases at V and 3 bases at J, with 7 bases in the middle. The CDR3 is made up of 13 amino acids. Looked up from germline, CDR1 is SGHRS and CDR2 is YFSETQ. The CDR3 sequence: CASSPGDTGELFF. CDR3 sequence (DNA): TGCGCCAGCAGCCCAGGAGACACCGGGGAGCTGTTTTTT.